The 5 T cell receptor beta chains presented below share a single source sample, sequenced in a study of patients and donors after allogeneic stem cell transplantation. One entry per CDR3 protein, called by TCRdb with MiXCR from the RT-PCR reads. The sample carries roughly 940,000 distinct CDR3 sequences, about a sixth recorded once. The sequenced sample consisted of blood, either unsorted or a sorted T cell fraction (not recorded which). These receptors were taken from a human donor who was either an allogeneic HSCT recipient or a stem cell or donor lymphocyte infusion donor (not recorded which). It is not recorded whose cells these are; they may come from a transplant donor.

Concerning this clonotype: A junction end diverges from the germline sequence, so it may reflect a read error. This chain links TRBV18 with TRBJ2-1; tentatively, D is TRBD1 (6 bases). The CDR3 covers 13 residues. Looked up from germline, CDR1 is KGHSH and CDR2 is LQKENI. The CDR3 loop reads CASSPTEFNEGVF. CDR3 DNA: TGTGCCAGCTCACCGACGGAATTCAATGAGGGGGTCTTC.

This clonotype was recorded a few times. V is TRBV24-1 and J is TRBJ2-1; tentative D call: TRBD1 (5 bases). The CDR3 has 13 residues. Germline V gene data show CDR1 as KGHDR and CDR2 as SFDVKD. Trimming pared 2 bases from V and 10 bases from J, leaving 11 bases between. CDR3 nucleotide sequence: TGTGCCACCAGTGATTCGACAGCCAGGGAGCAGTTCTTC. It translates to CATSDSTAREQFF.

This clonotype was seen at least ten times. In DNA form, the CDR3 reads TGTGCCAGCAGTCCCGGACAGGGAGAAACCTACGAGCAGTACTTC. Its translation is CASSPGQGETYEQYF. The chain couples TRBV12-3 or TRBV12-4 to TRBJ2-7, with 8 bases identical to TRBD1. V lost 5 bases to trimming and J lost 2 bases; unmatched junction nucleotides: 8. This CDR3 comprises 15 residues.

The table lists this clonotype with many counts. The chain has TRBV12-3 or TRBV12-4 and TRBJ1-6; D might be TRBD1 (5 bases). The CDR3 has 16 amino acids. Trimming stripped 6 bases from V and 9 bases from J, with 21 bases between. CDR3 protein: CASRTNDSPNGSPLHF. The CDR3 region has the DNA TGTGCCAGCAGAACAAATGACAGTCCTAACGGTTCACCCCTCCACTTT.

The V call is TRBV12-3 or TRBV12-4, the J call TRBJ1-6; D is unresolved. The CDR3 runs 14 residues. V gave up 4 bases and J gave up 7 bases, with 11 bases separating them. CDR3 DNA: TGTGCCAGCAGTTCAAGGTCCCTAAATTCACCCCTCCACTTT. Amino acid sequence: CASSSRSLNSPLHF.